The 7 T cell receptor beta chains presented below share a single source sample, sequenced in a study of Graves' ophthalmopathy and Graves' hyperthyroidism. Researchers took RNA transcripts and amplified TCR beta CDR3 regions from them. HTBI-primed first-round RT-PCR preceded second-round multiplex PCR. TCRdb passed the multiplex PCR reads through MiXCR, listing each CDR3 protein once. The table has hundreds of thousands of distinct CDR3 sequences, 35% to 45% seen once. The material sequenced was peripheral blood. These receptors all come from an adult man with Graves' ophthalmopathy.

This clonotype has only a few counts. The rearrangement uses TRBV19 and TRBJ2-2; D uncertain. The CDR3 has 16 amino acids. V gave up 1 base and J gave up 0 bases, with 9 bases separating them. CDR1 and CDR2 (germline): LNHDA, SQIVND (reference sequence). The CDR3 sequence: CASSIAEVSNTGELFF. The DNA of the CDR3 is TGTGCCAGTAGTATAGCCGAAGTGTCGAACACCGGGGAGCTGTTTTTT.

Ten or more counts support this clonotype. Likely a read error: the CDR3 ends without its conserved phenylalanine or tryptophan. The chain combines TRBV19 with TRBJ1-2, with no clear D. The CDR3 consists of 10 residues. V was shortened by 8 bases and J by 7 bases, with 8 bases between the two germline ends. The germline CDR1 and CDR2 sequences are LNHDA and SQIVND (reference sequence). The CDR3 DNA reads TGTGCCAGTGGGTATCGTGGCTACACCCTC. Protein: CASGYRGYTL.

The chain carries TRBV7-3 and TRBJ1-5, with a tentative D call TRBD1 (6 bases). From germline, CDR1 is SGHTA and CDR2 FQGTGA. V lost 8 bases, J lost 6 bases, and 23 bases lay in between. The CDR3 totals 16 residues. The CDR3 coding sequence is TGTGCCAGCGCCCAAACAGGGTGGGGATCGGGTCAGCCCCAGCATTTT. Protein sequence: CASAQTGWGSGQPQHF.

The J gene is TRBJ2-3, the V gene TRBV10-2; 9 bases map to TRBD1. CDR1 is WSHSY, CDR2 SAAADI, per germline. This CDR3 is built from 15 residues. V lost 6 bases and J lost 6; bases outside the gene matches: 10. CDR3 nucleotides: TGCGCCAGCAGCGGGGGACAGGGCGTTAGCGATACGCAGTATTTT. It translates to CASSGGQGVSDTQYF.

Concerning this clonotype: A clone one base away is much larger, so this may be a read error. This chain joins TRBV2 and TRBJ2-7; 14 bases fit TRBD2. The V gene's germline CDR1 is SNHLY and CDR2 FYNNEI. The CDR3 is made up of 15 amino acids. CDR3 DNA: TGTACCAGCAGCGCCGGGACTAGCGGGAGTTACGAGCAGTACTTC. It specifies CTSSAGTSGSYEQYF.

Points on this clonotype: A much bigger clone sits one base away, suggesting this may be a read error. The chain links TRBV15 to TRBJ1-1; D not certain. The ends were cut back, 5 bases at V and 1 base at J, with 8 bases in the middle. From germline, CDR1 is LNHNV and CDR2 YYDKDF (reference sequence). The CDR3 spans 13 residues. The CDR3 is CATSLDQNTEAFF. CDR3 bases: TGTGCCACCAGCCTGGACCAGAACACTGAAGCTTTCTTT.

The J gene is TRBJ2-7, the V gene TRBV2; D perhaps matches TRBD2 (6 bases). CDR1 is SNHLY and CDR2 is FYNNEI in the germline V gene. The CDR3 has 17 residues. V was pared by 2 bases and J by 4 bases, with 21 bases between. This chain's CDR3 is CASSELDSGLSPYEQYF. The CDR3 DNA is TGTGCCAGCAGTGAATTGGATAGCGGCCTCAGCCCTTACGAGCAGTACTTC.